This entry concerns a single T cell receptor (beta chain). Source study methods: Amplifying reference gene primers gave estimates of nucleated cell counts. Method: immunoSEQ multiplex PCR; TCRdb's copy keeps in-frame clones and lacks some. The V and J calls and clone size come from that table; D and trimming were worked out from the DNA. The table records 200,000 to 250,000 clones, approximately 80% of them present only once. The data were obtained in a study of blood T cell repertoires in COVID-19. Study overall: The cDNA or gDNA used as material had been derived from T cells, B-cell-depleted T cells, or PBMCs.

The participants were between about 18 and 90 years old and came from 24 US areas. Two consecutive negative NP/OP PCR tests, clearance, or resolved symptoms defined Cohort 3 recovery. The sequence came from an older woman who had recovered from COVID-19. Sequencing was done on a sample of PBMCs or T cells enriched from blood (not recorded which).

The chain's CDR3 is CASSLGGQGETEAFF. CDR3 nucleotide sequence: TGTGCCAGCAGCTTAGGCGGACAGGGTGAGACTGAAGCTTTCTTT. The J gene is TRBJ1-1, the V gene TRBV7-8, with TRBD1 matching 8 bases. Trimming removed 1 base from V and 5 bases from J; junction bases left unmatched: 6. The V gene's germline CDR1 is SGHVS and CDR2 FQNEAQ. The CDR3 extends over 15 amino acids.